This T cell receptor (beta chain) was recovered during a study of T-cell reconstitution after alpha-beta-depleted transplantation in children. The CDR3 is 15 residues long. Germline CDR1 SQVTM, CDR2 ANQGSEA. V lost 0 bases and J lost 1, with 12 bases in between. TCRbeta library preparation incorporated unique molecular identifiers. Each CDR3 protein gets one entry after TCRdb re-called the PCR reads with MiXCR. The table records about 460,000 distinct CDR3 sequences, about an eighth of them present only once. Whole-study findings and limits: Expanded graft clones numbering several hundred reportedly gave rise to alpha-beta T cells about two months after transplant.

This clonotype came up once. As yet, its antigen is unknown. The chain recombines TRBV29-1 with TRBJ1-1; no clear D gene. This clonotype was sampled from a female patient between 2 and 15 years old who had a stem cell transplant for aplastic anemia, so the T cells may come from the graft donor. The sequencing used PBMCs, mostly from graft donor cells, collected 180 days after TCRalphabeta/CD19-depleted stem cell transplant. The CDR3: CSVEDKGAGNTEAFF. For the CDR3, the DNA is TGCAGCGTTGAAGATAAGGGTGCAGGGAACACTGAAGCTTTCTTT.